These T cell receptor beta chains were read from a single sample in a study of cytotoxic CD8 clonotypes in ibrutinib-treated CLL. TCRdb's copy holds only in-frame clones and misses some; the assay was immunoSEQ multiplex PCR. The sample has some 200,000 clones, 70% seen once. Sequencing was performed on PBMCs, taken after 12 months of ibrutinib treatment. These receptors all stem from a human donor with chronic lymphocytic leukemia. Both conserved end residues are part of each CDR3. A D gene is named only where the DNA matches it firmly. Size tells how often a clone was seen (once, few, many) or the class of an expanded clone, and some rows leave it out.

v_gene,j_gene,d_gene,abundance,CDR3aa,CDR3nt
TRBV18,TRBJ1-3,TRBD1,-,CASSAQGPDSGNTIYF,TGTGCCAGCTCAGCACAGGGGCCGGACTCTGGAAACACCATATATTTT
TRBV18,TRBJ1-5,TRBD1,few,CASSPSTRGGNQPQHF,TGTGCCAGCTCACCATCAACCAGGGGGGGCAATCAGCCCCAGCATTTT
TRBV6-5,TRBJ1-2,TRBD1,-,CASHPGTGRGYTF,TGTGCCAGCCACCCCGGGACAGGTCGTGGCTACACCTTC
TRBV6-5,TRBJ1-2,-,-,CASSRLAGAYGYTF,TGTGCCAGCAGCCGGCTCGCAGGGGCCTATGGCTACACCTTC
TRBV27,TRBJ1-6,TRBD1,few,CASSFEGARSPLHF,TGTGCCAGCAGTTTTGAGGGGGCGCGTTCACCCCTCCACTTT
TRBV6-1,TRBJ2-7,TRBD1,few,CASRLFPGQSYEQYF,TGTGCCAGCAGACTGTTCCCGGGACAGTCGTACGAGCAGTACTTC
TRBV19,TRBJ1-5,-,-,CASSMRAQKGNQPQHF,TGTGCCAGTAGTATGCGCGCACAGAAGGGCAATCAGCCCCAGCATTTT
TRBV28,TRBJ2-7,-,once,CASRAETGTPSSYEQYF,TGTGCCAGCCGAGCCGAAACCGGGACGCCGAGCTCCTACGAGCAGTACTTC
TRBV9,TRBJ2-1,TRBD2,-,CASSVAPSSGGASEQFF,TGTGCCAGCAGCGTAGCCCCTTCTAGCGGGGGGGCGAGTGAGCAGTTCTTC
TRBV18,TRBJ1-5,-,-,CASSSSDSNQPQHF,TGTGCCAGCTCATCCAGCGATAGCAATCAGCCCCAGCATTTT
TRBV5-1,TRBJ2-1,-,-,CASSLGPYNEQFF,TGCGCCAGCAGCTTGGGTCCCTACAATGAGCAGTTCTTC
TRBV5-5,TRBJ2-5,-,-,CASSFGGSETQYF,TGTGCCAGCAGCTTTGGTGGGAGTGAGACCCAGTACTTC
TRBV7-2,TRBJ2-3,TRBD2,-,CASSLASGRSGDTQYF,TGTGCCAGCAGCTTAGCGAGCGGGAGGTCGGGAGATACGCAGTATTTT
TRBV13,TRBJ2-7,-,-,CASSLNRLYEQYF,TGTGCCAGCAGCTTAAACAGACTCTACGAGCAGTACTTC
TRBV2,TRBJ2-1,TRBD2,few,CASSEKSGRYNEQFF,TGTGCCAGCAGTGAAAAAAGCGGGAGGTACAATGAGCAGTTCTTC
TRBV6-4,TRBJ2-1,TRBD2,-,CASTPRAGGVYNEQFF,TGTGCCAGCACGCCGAGAGCGGGAGGGGTGTACAATGAGCAGTTCTTC
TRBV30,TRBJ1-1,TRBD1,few,CAWSNLRTGNTEAFF,TGTGCCTGGAGTAATCTACGGACAGGGAACACTGAAGCTTTCTTT
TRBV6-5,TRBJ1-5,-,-,CASSYSRGGNQPQHF,TGTGCCAGCAGTTACTCAAGGGGAGGTAATCAGCCCCAGCATTTT
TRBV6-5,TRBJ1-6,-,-,CATKGQDSASPLHF,TGTGCCACCAAAGGGCAGGATTCAGCTTCACCCCTCCACTTT
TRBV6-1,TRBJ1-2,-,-,CASTAGGYPGYGYTF,TGTGCCAGCACCGCGGGGGGATACCCGGGCTATGGCTACACCTTC
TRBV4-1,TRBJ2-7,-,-,CASSQESGRGYEQYF,TGCGCCAGCAGCCAAGAGTCCGGGAGAGGTTACGAGCAGTACTTC
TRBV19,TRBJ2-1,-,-,CASSGGRRNEQFF,TGTGCCAGTAGTGGCGGTCGACGCAATGAGCAGTTCTTC
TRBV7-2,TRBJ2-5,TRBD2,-,CASSLGGRGGETQYF,TGTGCCAGCAGCTTGGGCGGGAGGGGTGGAGAGACCCAGTACTTC
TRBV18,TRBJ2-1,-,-,CASSGNNEQFF,TGTGCCAGCTCAGGGAACAATGAGCAGTTCTTC
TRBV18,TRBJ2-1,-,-,CASSPDDEQFF,TGTGCCAGCTCACCAGACGATGAGCAGTTCTTC
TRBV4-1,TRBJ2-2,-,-,CASSQDLGSGNTGELFF,TGCGCCAGCAGCCAAGATCTTGGGTCGGGTAACACCGGGGAGCTGTTTTTT
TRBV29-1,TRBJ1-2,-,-,CSVDRGVGYGYTF,TGCAGCGTTGATCGGGGGGTCGGCTATGGCTACACCTTC
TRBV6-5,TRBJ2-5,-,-,CASSRGEETQYF,TGTGCCAGCAGTAGGGGTGAGGAGACCCAGTACTTC
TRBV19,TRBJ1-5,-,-,CASQVSPRGQPQHF,TGTGCCAGTCAGGTGTCGCCTCGCGGACAGCCCCAGCATTTT
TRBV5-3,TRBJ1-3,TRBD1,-,CARSLNRRAWQGAELHTIYF,TGTGCCAGAAGCTTGAATAGACGGGCGTGGCAGGGGGCTGAGTTGCACACCATATATTTT
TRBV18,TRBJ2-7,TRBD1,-,CASSPGTGSGEQYF,TGTGCCAGCTCACCAGGGACAGGGTCAGGCGAGCAGTACTTC
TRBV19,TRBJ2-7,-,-,CASSIGRQDEQYF,TGTGCCAGTAGTATTGGACGTCAAGACGAGCAGTACTTC
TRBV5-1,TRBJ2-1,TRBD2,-,CASSLGLAGGFYEQFF,TGCGCCAGCAGCTTGGGACTAGCGGGAGGGTTCTATGAGCAGTTCTTC
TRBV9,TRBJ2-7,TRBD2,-,CASSSGGLAGLNEQYF,TGTGCCAGCAGCTCGGGGGGACTAGCGGGGTTAAACGAGCAGTACTTC
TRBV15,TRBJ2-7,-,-,CATSRGGNSYEQYF,TGTGCCACCAGCAGAGGGGGCAACTCCTACGAGCAGTACTTC
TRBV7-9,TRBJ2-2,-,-,CASSFGSGRTGELFF,TGTGCCAGCAGCTTTGGTTCAGGGCGGACCGGGGAGCTGTTTTTT
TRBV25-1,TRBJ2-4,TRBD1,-,CASSESGTGGNIQYF,TGTGCCAGCAGTGAATCAGGTACAGGGGGAAACATTCAGTACTTC
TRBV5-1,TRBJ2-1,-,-,CASSLVGGGFNEQFF,TGCGCCAGCAGCTTGGTCGGGGGCGGCTTTAATGAGCAGTTCTTC
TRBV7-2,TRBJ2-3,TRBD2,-,CASEAGAADTQYF,TGTGCCAGCGAGGCGGGAGCGGCAGATACGCAGTATTTT
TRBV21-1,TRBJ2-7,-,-,CASSSISGYEQYF,TGTGCCAGCAGCTCCATCTCGGGCTACGAGCAGTACTTC
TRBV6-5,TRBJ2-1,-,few,CASSYRGGFDNEQFF,TGTGCCAGCAGTTACCGAGGGGGATTCGACAATGAGCAGTTCTTC
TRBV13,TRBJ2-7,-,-,CASSSKRQDPEQYF,TGTGCCAGCAGCTCGAAACGACAGGACCCCGAGCAGTACTTC
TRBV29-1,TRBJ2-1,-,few,CSVGYNEQFF,TGCAGCGTTGGATACAATGAGCAGTTCTTC
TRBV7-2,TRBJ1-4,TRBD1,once,CASSSDRGSYKLFF,TGTGCCAGCAGCTCGGACAGGGGGTCGTATAAACTGTTTTTT
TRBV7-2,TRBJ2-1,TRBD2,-,CASGILAGAYNEQFF,TGTGCCAGCGGGATACTAGCGGGGGCCTACAATGAGCAGTTCTTC
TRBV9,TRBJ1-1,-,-,CASSVSRDMHEGVNTEAFF,TGTGCCAGCAGCGTATCCCGGGACATGCATGAGGGGGTGAACACTGAAGCTTTCTTT
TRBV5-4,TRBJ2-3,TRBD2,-,CASSSLAGVSTDTQYF,TGTGCCAGCAGCTCCCTAGCGGGCGTTAGCACAGATACGCAGTATTTT
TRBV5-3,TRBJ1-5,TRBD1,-,CARSKDRVSNQPQHF,TGTGCCAGAAGCAAGGACAGGGTCAGCAATCAGCCCCAGCATTTT
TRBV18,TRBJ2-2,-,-,CASSPLQNTGELFF,TGTGCCAGCTCACCGCTGCAGAACACCGGGGAGCTGTTTTTT
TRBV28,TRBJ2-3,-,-,CASSSYSSTDTQYF,TGTGCCAGCAGTTCCTACAGTAGCACAGATACGCAGTATTTT
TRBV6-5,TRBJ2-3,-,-,CASGRGSTDTQYF,TGTGCCAGCGGCCGGGGAAGCACAGATACGCAGTATTTT
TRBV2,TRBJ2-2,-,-,CASSKAPPGELFF,TGTGCCAGCAGTAAAGCCCCTCCGGGGGAGCTGTTTTTT